Shown below are 7 T cell receptor beta chains from a single sample sequenced in a study of Graves' ophthalmopathy and Graves' hyperthyroidism. Amplified TCR beta CDR3 regions were obtained using RNA transcripts as template. Second-round multiplex PCR came after first-round RT-PCR with HTBI primers. Using its own MiXCR run on the multiplex PCR reads, TCRdb lists one record per CDR3 protein. The sample records approximately 700,000 distinct CDR3 sequences, 35% to 45% being singletons. Sample: peripheral blood. The receptors shown here come from an adult man with Graves' ophthalmopathy.

This clonotype is a singleton in its sample. This rearrangement joins TRBV11-2 to TRBJ1-2; D gene uncertain. The CDR3 length is 15 residues. Germline CDR1 is SGHAT and CDR2 is FQNNGV. Trimming cost V 3 bases and J 6 bases, with 17 bases left between them. CDR3 DNA sequence: TGTGCCAGCAGCTTCGGACGGGGAGGACCCAATGGCTACACCTTC. Its protein product is CASSFGRGGPNGYTF.

This chain links TRBV7-9 with TRBJ2-1; no clear D. V lost 5 bases to trimming and J lost 0 bases, with 11 bases between them. Germline-derived CDR1 and CDR2 are SEHNR and FQNEAQ (reference sequence). This CDR3 has 15 residues. This chain's CDR3 is CASSPGVSSYNEQFF. The CDR3, as DNA: TGTGCCAGCAGCCCTGGAGTAAGCTCCTACAATGAGCAGTTCTTC. The whole variable domain, remainder taken from reference TRBV7-9 and TRBJ2-1, is DTGVSQNPRHKITKRGQNVTFRCDPISEHNRLYWYRQTLGQGPEFLTYFQNEAQLEKSRLLSDRFSAERPKGSFSTLEIQRTEQGDSAMYLCASSPGVSSYNEQFFGPGTRLTVL.

As for this clonotype: Relative to the germline gene, one junction end is altered; a read error may explain this. The chain links TRBV24-1 to TRBJ2-5; D gene ambiguous. This CDR3 is 14 amino acids long. Germline assignment: CDR1 KGHDR and CDR2 SFDVKD. The CDR3 DNA reads TGTGCCAGCAGTTTCTTGGGATTACAAGAGACCCAGTACTTC. Amino acids: CASSFLGLQETQYF.

The CDR3 protein is CASSRTDNTGELFF. CDR3 nucleotide sequence: TGTGCCAGCTCACGCACAGACAACACCGGGGAGCTGTTTTTT. The chain is built from TRBV25-1 and TRBJ2-2; D not certain. This CDR3 region has 14 residues. Germline assignment: CDR1 MGHDK and CDR2 SYGVNS. V was cut by 8 bases and J by 2 bases, with 12 bases left in between.

The chain links TRBV11-2 to TRBJ2-7; 14 nucleotides match TRBD2. Germline lookup yields CDR1 SGHAT and CDR2 FQNNGV. The CDR3 has 17 residues. The junction had 4 bases not matched to a gene; V was cut back by 1 base and J by 2 bases. CDR3 DNA sequence: TGTGCCAGCAGCTTAGGGGGACTAGCGGGGGCCCCCTACGAGCAGTACTTC. This codes for CASSLGGLAGAPYEQYF.

This clonotype came up many times. The chain has TRBV20-1 and TRBJ2-7, with a tentative D call TRBD1 (6 bases). With 2 bases removed from V and 3 bases from J, the gap between germline ends came to 14 bases. The CDR3 contains 14 residues. Germline V lookup: CDR1 DFQATT, CDR2 SNEGSKA (reference sequence). The CDR3 is CSARSSRDNYEQYF. The CDR3 region has the DNA TGCAGTGCTAGATCATCACGGGACAACTACGAGCAGTACTTC.

The rearrangement links TRBV3-1 to TRBJ1-2; no reliable D call. Trimming removed 1 base at V and 4 bases at J, with 10 bases between. The CDR3 spans 14 residues. Germline V gene lookup returns CDR1 LGHDT and CDR2 YNNKEL (reference sequence). CDR3 protein: CASSQGVSGYGYTF. The CDR3 DNA is TGTGCCAGCAGCCAAGGGGTCTCGGGCTATGGCTACACCTTC.